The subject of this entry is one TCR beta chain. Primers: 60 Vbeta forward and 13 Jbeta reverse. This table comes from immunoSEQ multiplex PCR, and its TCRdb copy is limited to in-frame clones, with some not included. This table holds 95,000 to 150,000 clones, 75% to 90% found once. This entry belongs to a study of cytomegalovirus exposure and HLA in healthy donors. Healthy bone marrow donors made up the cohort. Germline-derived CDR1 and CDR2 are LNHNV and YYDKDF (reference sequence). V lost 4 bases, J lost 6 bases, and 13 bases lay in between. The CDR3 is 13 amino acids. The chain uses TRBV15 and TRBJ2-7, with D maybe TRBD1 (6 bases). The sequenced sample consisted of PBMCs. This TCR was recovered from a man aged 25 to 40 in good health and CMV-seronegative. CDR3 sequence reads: CATSTDQGGEQYF. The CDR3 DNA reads TGTGCCACCAGCACGGACCAAGGGGGCGAGCAGTACTTC.